This TCR beta chain was observed in a study of blood T cell repertoires in COVID-19. At the level of the study: Researchers got acute and convalescent COVID-19 samples from the United States, Italy and Spain.

In the original processing: Scientists estimated how many nucleated cells there were by amplifying reference gene primers. Method: immunoSEQ multiplex PCR; TCRdb's copy keeps in-frame clones and lacks some. V and J calls and clone size follow that table, whereas D and trimming were derived from the DNA. This sample has approximately 13,000 clones, with 88% found just once. This CDR3 region has 16 residues. Germline trimming cut 3 bases from V and 5 bases from J; bases unmatched to any gene: 4. Germline CDR1 is LNHDA and CDR2 is SQIVND (reference sequence). V and J are TRBV19 and TRBJ2-3; 14 nucleotides align to TRBD2. The specimen sequenced was peripheral blood. The TCR originated in a human donor in a cohort sampled during active COVID-19. This CDR3 reads CASSISGTSGGDTQYF. In nucleotides, the CDR3 is TGTGCCAGTAGTATTAGCGGGACTAGCGGGGGAGATACGCAGTATTTT.